The text below deals with one TCR beta chain. These data are taken from a study of OX40 agonist ivuxolimab in advanced cancers. Sequencing used immunoSEQ multiplex PCR; TCRdb keeps in-frame clones, though not all of them. The table shows some 77,000 clones, with 80% to 90% occurring only once. This material consisted of CD4+ or CD8+ T cells sorted from blood, taken in a trial of the OX40 agonist ivuxolimab. This receptor was obtained from an adult with an advanced solid tumor such as melanoma, head and neck, liver or kidney cancer.

The DNA of the CDR3 is TGCGCCAGCAGCTTGAACAGGGGGCAAGAAAAACTGTTTTTT. As protein: CASSLNRGQEKLFF. The rearrangement uses TRBV5-1 and TRBJ1-4; 9 bases are shared with TRBD1. The germline gives CDR1 SGHRS, CDR2 YFSETQ. The CDR3 is 14 residues long. V lost 1 base, J lost 8 bases, and 3 bases stayed unmatched.